Listed here are 13 T cell receptor beta chains from one sample, sequenced in a study of graft-versus-host responses after intestinal transplantation. Repertoires were generated with immunoSEQ multiplex PCR, while TCRdb's copy carries only in-frame clones and drops some. The sample records fewer than 55,000 clones, around 96% being singletons. These receptors have no identified antigens. This specimen consisted of unstimulated CD8+ T cells sorted from spleen or lymph node cells, obtained before transplant. Source of these receptors: a human donor who was the organ donor for an intestinal transplant.

This chain joins TRBV7-2 and TRBJ2-3, with 13 nucleotides matching TRBD2. Trimming removed 5 bases from V and 2 bases from J; junction bases left unmatched: 4. Germline V gives CDR1 SGHTA, CDR2 FQGNSA. The CDR3 sequence is 16 residues long. CDR3 protein: CASSLTSGGATDTQYF. The CDR3 DNA sequence: TGTGCCAGCAGCCTCACTAGCGGGGGGGCCACAGATACGCAGTATTTT.

This clone showed up just once. The rearrangement uses TRBV2 and TRBJ2-5; tentatively, D is TRBD2 (5 bases). CDR3 size: 12 residues. From germline, CDR1 is SNHLY and CDR2 FYNNEI. Trimming shortened V by 2 bases and J by 5 bases, and 6 bases separated the two germline ends. CDR3 nucleotide sequence: TGTGCCAGCAGTGAACCGGGGGAGACCCAGTACTTC. Its protein product is CASSEPGETQYF.

The CDR3 bases are TGTGCCAGCAGCCCAGAGGGGACAGGGCTCGCCCAGCCCCAGCATTTT. Translating it yields CASSPEGTGLAQPQHF. This chain links TRBV7-9 with TRBJ1-5; 9 positions agree with TRBD1. The germline gives CDR1 SEHNR, CDR2 FQNEAQ (reference sequence). Trimming cost V 5 bases and J 7 bases; bases outside gene matches: 12. This CDR3 contains 16 residues. Full variable domain (remainder filled in from reference TRBV7-9 and TRBJ1-5): DTGVSQNPRHKITKRGQNVTFRCDPISEHNRLYWYRQTLGQGPEFLTYFQNEAQLEKSRLLSDRFSAERPKGSFSTLEIQRTEQGDSAMYLCASSPEGTGLAQPQHFGDGTRLSIL.

The chain uses TRBV2 and TRBJ1-5; D gene ambiguous. The CDR3 length is 14 residues. Trimming left V 2 bases short and J 0 bases short, with 5 bases between. Germline V gene lookup returns CDR1 SNHLY and CDR2 FYNNEI. CDR3 nucleotides: TGTGCCAGCAGTGAATTCGATAGCAATCAGCCCCAGCATTTT. It specifies CASSEFDSNQPQHF.

The V call is TRBV11-2, the J call TRBJ2-7, with D tentatively TRBD1 or TRBD2 (5 bases each). V was cut by 3 bases and J by 3 bases, with 18 bases left in between. CDR1 and CDR2 (germline): SGHAT, FQNNGV. This CDR3 is built from 16 residues. The CDR3 region has the DNA TGTGCCAGCAGCTTCGGTTTAGGGGTCGGGAACTACGAGCAGTACTTC. This codes for CASSFGLGVGNYEQYF.

The chain joins TRBV6-5 to TRBJ1-1; no definite D call. Trimming left V 7 bases short and J 7 bases short, with 10 bases between. Per the germline V gene, CDR1 is MNHEY and CDR2 is SVGAGI. The CDR3 consists of 11 residues. CDR3 nucleotide sequence: TGTGCCAGCACCTCCGGGCTTGAAGCTTTCTTT. Its protein is CASTSGLEAFF.

This clone has only one observation. The chain recombines TRBV5-1 with TRBJ2-6; D is undetermined. V lost 7 bases to trimming and J lost 1 base, with 0 bases between them. From germline, CDR1 is SGHRS and CDR2 YFSETQ. The CDR3 is made up of 11 amino acids. CDR3 coding DNA: TGCGCCAGCTCTGGGGCCAACGTCCTGACTTTC. Amino acids: CASSGANVLTF.

The table lists this clone with a count of one. This chain connects TRBV4-1 to TRBJ1-4, with D uncertain. Germline V gene sequence: CDR1 MGHRA, CDR2 YSYEKL. V lost 3 bases and J lost 2, with 10 bases in between. This CDR3 spans 15 amino acids. In nucleotides, the CDR3 is TGCGCCAGCAGCCAGATGTGGGGTACTAATGAAAAACTGTTTTTT. Amino acids: CASSQMWGTNEKLFF.

V is TRBV5-6 and J is TRBJ1-2; TRBD1 might be the D (5 bases). This CDR3 is 12 amino acids long. The germline V and J ends were trimmed by 2 bases and 6 bases, with 8 bases remaining between them. The germline CDR1 and CDR2 sequences are SGHDT and YYEEEE. The CDR3 reads CASSFAGDGYTF. CDR3 coding DNA: TGTGCCAGCAGCTTTGCGGGGGATGGCTACACCTTC.

The CDR3 loop reads CASSSKPTSGDQETQYF. DNA of the CDR3: TGTGCCAGCAGCTCCAAACCGACTAGCGGGGACCAAGAGACCCAGTACTTC. This rearrangement joins TRBV7-3 to TRBJ2-5; TRBD2 matches 11 bases. The ends lost 4 bases at V and 0 bases at J; junction bases unmatched: 7. Germline CDR1 SGHTA, CDR2 FQGTGA. The CDR3 has 17 amino acids.

Only one count was recorded for this clone. The CDR3 bases are TGTGCCAGCAGCCAAGGGACAAGAGGGAATGAAGCTTTCTTT. Amino acid sequence: CASSQGTRGNEAFF. The chain employs TRBV7-9 and TRBJ1-1; D is possibly TRBD1 (6 bases). V gave up 5 bases and J gave up 7 bases, with 17 bases separating them. The CDR3 sequence is 14 residues long. Germline V gene data show CDR1 as SEHNR and CDR2 as FQNEAQ (reference sequence).

The chain couples TRBV28 to TRBJ1-2; no firm D call. Germline V gene data show CDR1 as MDHEN and CDR2 as SYDVKM. V lost 2 bases to trimming and J lost 4 bases, with 8 bases between them. The CDR3 is made up of 13 amino acids. The CDR3 DNA reads as TGTGCCAGCAGTTTAAAGGCAGGCTATGGCTACACCTTC. Translating gives CASSLKAGYGYTF.

The V and J genes are TRBV4-3 and TRBJ2-2; D may be TRBD2 (5 bases). Trimming took 4 bases from V and 2 from J, leaving 23 bases between them. In germline, CDR1 is LGHNA, CDR2 YSLEER. This CDR3 is built from 19 residues. The CDR3 is CASSRRLLHVEGNTGELFF. DNA of the CDR3: TGCGCCAGCAGCCGAAGGCTACTCCATGTAGAGGGTAACACCGGGGAGCTGTTTTTT.